This TCR beta chain stems from a study of blood T cell repertoires in COVID-19. Across the whole study: Specimens from acute and convalescent COVID-19 originated in the United States, Italy and Spain.

Assay used: immunoSEQ multiplex PCR; TCRdb lists only in-frame clones, some missing. The repertoire has about 270,000 clones, roughly 93% of them found once; the top ten carry about 2.5%. The germline CDR1 and CDR2 sequences are LGHDT and YNNKEL (reference sequence). This CDR3 contains 12 residues. Trimming removed 0 bases at V and 9 bases at J, with 9 bases between. This sequence was found in a woman between 40 and 50 years old with acute COVID-19. The sample was PBMCs or T cells enriched from blood (not recorded which). The chain has TRBV3-1 (or the pseudogene TRBV3-2) and TRBJ2-7; a weak D match, TRBD2 (7 bases). The CDR3 loop is CASSQDGGRQYF. The DNA of the CDR3 is TGTGCCAGCAGCCAAGACGGGGGGCGGCAGTACTTC.